This TCR beta chain was documented in a study of read filtering for tumor transcriptome and immune sequencing. The wider study: TCR-mapped reads were about 3.5 to 10.27 million with IR-seq versus roughly 85 to 1,400 with RNA-seq. Study-level points and caveats: Even smaller IR-seq throughput identified most shared clonotypes.

The CDR3 sequence is 15 residues long. V gave up 5 bases and J gave up 5 bases, with 20 bases separating them. The germline gives CDR1 SGHRS, CDR2 YFSETQ. This clonotype was found many times. Its target is not known. From 300 to 450 ng of RNA, a library with molecular barcoded alpha/delta and beta/gamma adaptors was made. Each CDR3 protein is one row after TCRdb ran MiXCR on the reads. The sample has about 90,000 distinct CDR3 sequences; 9% to 15% are singletons. This TCR was sampled from a donor at least 40 years old with multiple myeloma. The specimen was a population of CD138-negative cells sorted from bone marrow. V usage is TRBV5-1 and J usage is TRBJ2-7; D is uncertain. The CDR3 DNA follows: TGCGCCAGCAGGGTTAGGACGGAACGCCCAGACGAGCAGTACTTC. Translation gives CASRVRTERPDEQYF.